This note documents a single T cell receptor (beta chain) sequence. The antigen remains undetermined. CDR1 MNHEY and CDR2 SVGEGT come from the germline V gene. J was trimmed by 0 bases and V by 7 bases; bases with no gene match: 7. This CDR3 has 16 amino acids. Overall study results and limits: Greatest tumor Treg TCR overlap was with tumor naive CD4+ cells.

TCRdb itself ran the 5' RACE reads through MiXCR, one entry per CDR3 protein. This table has about 40,000 distinct CDR3 sequences, approximately 28% appearing once. This sequence joins TRBV6-2 or TRBV6-3 and TRBJ2-2, with TRBD2 matching over 8 bases. The clonotype was recovered from a female donor with breast cancer. Sequences were obtained from tumor-infiltrating memory CD4+ T cells sorted from the breast tumor. Documented subset: memory CD4+ T cells, CD4+CD45RO+CD25-. This CDR3 is CASTRGGAPNTGELFF. DNA for the CDR3: TGTGCCAGCACCCGGGGGGGGGCCCCGAACACCGGGGAGCTGTTTTTT.